Below, one TCR beta chain is given with its context. Its antigen remains unknown. The data were taken from a study of cytomegalovirus exposure and HLA in healthy donors. Study findings and constraints: Specificity of three CMV-associated chains for CMV antigens was verified in vitro.

The protocol was immunoSEQ multiplex PCR, while the TCRdb copy is restricted to in-frame clones and leaves out a portion. Here the sample spans just over 65,000 clones, about 97% being singletons. V trimming: 7 bases; J trimming: 2 bases; junction bases outside the gene matches: 5. The germline gives CDR1 MNHNS, CDR2 SASEGT. The CDR3 extends over 13 amino acids. The specimen sequenced was PBMCs. J is TRBJ2-7 and V is TRBV6-1; 7 nucleotides line up with TRBD1. The source is a woman under 30 in good health and CMV-seropositive. CDR3 loop: CASNPGTAYEQYF. The CDR3 DNA reads as TGTGCCAGCAATCCCGGGACAGCCTACGAGCAGTACTTC.